What follows are 16 T cell receptor beta chains derived from one specimen sequenced in a study of control samples from healthy donors and cancer patients. This table comes from immunoSEQ multiplex PCR, and its TCRdb copy is limited to in-frame clones, with some not included. Of about 140,000 clones in the sample, about 90% were seen once. Sample: blood. These receptor sequences come from a young man in good health.

This clone is a singleton in its sample. The rearrangement uses TRBV6-5 and TRBJ1-2, with 7 bases lining up with TRBD1. This CDR3 has 13 residues. CDR1 is MNHEY, CDR2 SVGAGI, per germline. After removal of 4 bases from V and 4 bases from J, the junction contained 3 bases not matched to a gene. The CDR3 region is CASSSGQSYGYTF. Written as DNA, the CDR3 is TGTGCCAGCAGTTCGGGACAGTCCTATGGCTACACCTTC.

The rearrangement uses TRBV4-1 and TRBJ1-6; 8 bases fit TRBD1. The CDR3 has 17 amino acids. Trimming at V came to 1 base and at J to 5 bases, leaving 7 bases not matched to a gene. Per germline, CDR1 MGHRA and CDR2 YSYEKL. The CDR3: CASSQGAGQADNSPLHF. The CDR3 nucleotides read TGCGCCAGCAGCCAAGGGGCGGGACAGGCTGATAATTCACCCCTCCACTTT.

The chain combines TRBV5-6 with TRBJ2-4; D gene uncertain. Germline-derived CDR1 and CDR2 are SGHDT and YYEEEE. Trimming left V 4 bases short and J 5 bases short, with 7 bases between. This CDR3 region has 12 residues. The CDR3 sequence is CASSADENIQYF. Here the CDR3 DNA reads TGTGCCAGCAGCGCGGACGAAAACATTCAGTACTTC.

The chain has TRBV19 and TRBJ2-2, with 10 bases lining up with TRBD1. V shed 4 bases, J shed 7 bases, and the junction held 3 bases outside the gene matches. The CDR3 is made up of 14 amino acids. From germline, CDR1 is LNHDA and CDR2 SQIVND (reference sequence). DNA of the CDR3: TGTGCCAGTAGTAGACAGGGGGCAATCGGGGAGCTGTTTTTT. As protein: CASSRQGAIGELFF.

The V gene is TRBV7-2, the J gene TRBJ2-7; 13 bases map to TRBD2. CDR3 length: 16 amino acids. Per germline, CDR1 SGHTA and CDR2 FQGNSA. V gave up 5 bases and J gave up 1 base; unmatched junction bases: 5. CDR3 in DNA: TGTGCCAGCAGCCCGGGACTAGCGGGGTCGTCCTACGAGCAGTACTTC. Protein: CASSPGLAGSSYEQYF.

The rearrangement uses TRBV7-2 and TRBJ2-1, with D hard to call. Germline CDR1 SGHTA, CDR2 FQGNSA. The V gene lost 5 bases and the J gene lost 0 bases, with 11 bases spanning the gap. This CDR3 is built from 15 residues. The DNA for the CDR3 is TGTGCCAGCAGCCTGTTAGACGGCTCCTACAATGAGCAGTTCTTC. This encodes CASSLLDGSYNEQFF. Full variable domain (rest looked up from reference TRBV7-2 and TRBJ2-1): GAGVSQSPSNKVTEKGKDVELRCDPISGHTALYWYRQSLGQGLEFLIYFQGNSAPDKSGLPSDRFSAERTGGSVSTLTIQRTQQEDSAVYLCASSLLDGSYNEQFFGPGTRLTVL.

The J gene is TRBJ1-2, the V gene TRBV5-4; D is unclear. CDR3 size: 13 residues. Germline V gene lookup returns CDR1 SGHNT and CDR2 YYREEE (reference sequence). The V gene lost 2 bases and the J gene lost 2 bases, with 7 bases spanning the gap. CDR3 region: CASSFGSNYGYTF. The CDR3 coding sequence is TGTGCCAGCAGCTTTGGGTCGAACTATGGCTACACCTTC.

This rearrangement joins TRBV10-3 to TRBJ2-7, with 10 nucleotides matching TRBD1. Germline V CDR1 and CDR2: ENHRY, SYGVKD. The CDR3 spans 13 residues. J lost 4 bases, V lost 4 bases, and 1 base had no gene match. CDR3 nucleotides: TGTGCCATCAGTGGGACAGGGGGTTACGAGCAGTACTTC. Its protein is CAISGTGGYEQYF.

The gene calls are TRBV4-1 and TRBJ2-1, with TRBD1 identical over 8 bases. This CDR3 has 15 amino acids. V trimming: 1 base; J trimming: 5 bases; junction bases outside the gene matches: 4. Per germline, CDR1 MGHRA and CDR2 YSYEKL. In DNA form, the CDR3 reads TGCGCCAGCAGCCAAGGGCAGGGGGCCGACAATGAGCAGTTCTTC. It encodes CASSQGQGADNEQFF.

This clone was observed a single time. The chain joins TRBV7-9 to TRBJ2-1; D is unresolved. CDR3 length: 11 amino acids. The germline CDR1 and CDR2 sequences are SEHNR and FQNEAQ (reference sequence). Trimming pared 5 bases from V and 5 bases from J, leaving 4 bases between. CDR3 sequence (DNA): TGTGCCAGCAGCCGGCACAATGAGCAGTTCTTC. Translated, it gives CASSRHNEQFF.

V usage is TRBV29-1 and J usage is TRBJ1-1, with D maybe TRBD1 (5 bases). The germline gives CDR1 SQVTM, CDR2 ANQGSEA. The germline V and J ends were trimmed by 6 bases and 4 bases, with 15 bases remaining between them. The CDR3 covers 13 residues. The DNA for the CDR3 is TGCAGCGTCGAACCCACGAGGGGCACTGAAGCTTTCTTT. Residues: CSVEPTRGTEAFF.

The chain uses TRBV2 and TRBJ1-2; the D gene is possibly TRBD1 (5 bases). The germline CDR1 and CDR2 sequences are SNHLY and FYNNEI. Trimming removed 3 bases from V and 4 bases from J, with 15 bases in between. This CDR3 comprises 15 residues. This CDR3 reads CASSESRDSSYGYTF. The CDR3 region has the DNA TGTGCCAGCAGTGAGAGCCGGGACTCCAGCTATGGCTACACCTTC.

The CDR3 region has the DNA TGTGCCAGCAGAGCCGCTGGAGTTAAACTCGAAGCTTTCTTT. It translates to CASRAAGVKLEAFF. The J gene is TRBJ1-1, the V gene TRBV3-1 (or the pseudogene TRBV3-2), with no clear D. This CDR3 contains 14 residues. V was pared by 6 bases and J by 8 bases, with 19 bases between. Germline V CDR1 and CDR2: LGHDT, YNNKEL (reference sequence).

This chain links TRBV12-3 or TRBV12-4 with TRBJ1-2, with a possible D match to TRBD1 (5 bases). The CDR3 is 12 amino acids. Trimming shortened V by 6 bases and J by 4 bases, and 9 bases separated the two germline ends. The CDR3 spells CASSTDSYGYTF. The CDR3 DNA reads TGTGCCAGCAGCACAGACAGCTATGGCTACACCTTC.

The chain uses TRBV6-2 or TRBV6-3 and TRBJ1-5; 7 positions match TRBD1. The CDR3 loop spans 11 amino acids. CDR1 and CDR2 from the germline V gene are MNHEY and SVGEGT. The J segment lost 9 bases and the V segment lost 5 bases, leaving 1 base of the junction unmatched. CDR3 DNA: TGTGCCAGCAGTCAGGGGGGGCCCCAGCATTTT. Protein product: CASSQGGPQHF.

The gene calls are TRBV11-2 and TRBJ2-2, with D maybe TRBD1 (5 bases). Germline CDR1 is SGHAT and CDR2 is FQNNGV. The CDR3 extends over 14 amino acids. The V end lost 0 bases, the J end lost 5 bases, and 7 bases lay between the germline ends. CDR3 DNA: TGTGCCAGCAGCTTAGAAGGGGTAACCGGGGAGCTGTTTTTT. Amino acid sequence: CASSLEGVTGELFF.